Shown below are 17 T cell receptor beta chains from a single sample sequenced in a study of blood T cell repertoires in COVID-19. Sequencing was performed with immunoSEQ multiplex PCR; in TCRdb, only in-frame clones are kept and a portion is missing. The table includes about 57,000 clones, roughly four fifths detected once. Sequenced input: peripheral blood. The receptors derive from a woman of 80 years or more with acute or convalescent COVID-19.

The chain uses TRBV5-6 and TRBJ2-1; perhaps TRBD2 as D (6 bases). In germline, CDR1 is SGHDT, CDR2 YYEEEE. This CDR3 comprises 11 residues. Trimming left V 10 bases short and J 8 bases short, with 13 bases between. This CDR3 is CAPRRDDEQFF. CDR3 DNA sequence: TGTGCCCCCAGGAGGGACGATGAGCAGTTCTTC.

The V and J genes are TRBV6-5 and TRBJ2-7; 8 nucleotides line up with TRBD1. Germline-derived CDR1 and CDR2 are MNHEY and SVGAGI. V dropped 9 bases and J dropped 7; count of bases not matched to a gene: 14. This CDR3 is built from 14 residues. CDR3 amino acids: CASNRDRRPREQYF. The CDR3 DNA sequence: TGTGCCAGTAACCGGGACAGGAGACCTCGGGAGCAGTACTTC.

CDR3 loop: CASSWTGPSPETQYF. In nucleotides, the CDR3 is TGTGCCAGCAGTTGGACAGGGCCGTCCCCTGAGACCCAGTACTTC. The chain couples TRBV6-5 to TRBJ2-5; 8 bases are a match to TRBD1. The CDR3 totals 15 residues. J lost 5 bases, V lost 4 bases, and 9 bases had no gene match. Per germline, CDR1 MNHEY and CDR2 SVGAGI.

The chain joins TRBV2 to TRBJ2-3; TRBD1 matches at 7 bases. Per the germline V gene, CDR1 is SNHLY and CDR2 is FYNNEI. The V segment lost 5 bases and the J segment 2 bases; nucleotides outside the gene matches: 4. The CDR3 totals 14 residues. CDR3 coding DNA: TGTGCCAGCAGTCGACAGGGTCCCACAGATACGCAGTATTTT. Translated, it gives CASSRQGPTDTQYF.

The CDR3 sequence is CASRPGSNYEQYF. DNA of the CDR3: TGTGCCAGCAGGCCCGGGTCCAACTACGAGCAGTACTTC. This chain links TRBV12-3 or TRBV12-4 with TRBJ2-7; D is undetermined. The CDR3 totals 13 residues. The germline V and J ends were trimmed by 6 bases and 3 bases, with 12 bases remaining between them.

The chain has TRBV10-2 and TRBJ1-5; D unclear. Germline V gene lookup returns CDR1 WSHSY and CDR2 SAAADI. The germline V and J ends were trimmed by 4 bases and 6 bases, with 10 bases remaining between them. The CDR3 is made up of 13 amino acids. As DNA, the CDR3 is TGCGCCAGCAGTGTAGAATTGGTTCAGCCCCAGCATTTT. This sequence encodes CASSVELVQPQHF.

This clone was seen more than once but under ten times. V usage is TRBV18 and J usage is TRBJ2-7, with D unresolved. This CDR3 has 13 residues. V lost 1 base to trimming and J lost 1 base, with 5 bases between them. Germline V gives CDR1 KGHSH, CDR2 LQKENI. The CDR3 loop is CASSPRRSYEQYF. The CDR3 region has the DNA TGTGCCAGCTCACCACGCAGGTCCTACGAGCAGTACTTC.

The V call is TRBV25-1, the J call TRBJ1-1, with 7 bases aligning to TRBD1. The germline V gene has CDR1 MGHDK and CDR2 SYGVNS. V dropped 2 bases and J dropped 1; count of bases not matched to a gene: 4. CDR3 length: 15 amino acids. CDR3 amino acids: CASSEIRTGNTEAFF. The CDR3 region has the DNA TGTGCCAGCAGTGAAATTAGGACAGGGAACACTGAAGCTTTCTTT. Variable domain in full (rest from reference TRBV25-1 and TRBJ1-1): EADIYQTPRYLVIGTGKKITLECSQTMGHDKMYWYQQDPGMELHLIHYSYGVNSTEKGDLSSESTVSRIRTEHFPLTLESARPSHTSQYLCASSEIRTGNTEAFFGQGTRLTVV.

The rearrangement links TRBV6-2 or TRBV6-3 to TRBJ1-2; weak D call: TRBD1 (5 bases). In germline, CDR1 is MNHEY, CDR2 SVGEGT. Trimming removed 2 bases at V and 4 bases at J, with 14 bases between. This CDR3 comprises 15 residues. CDR3 nucleotide sequence: TGTGCCAGCAGTTACCCCTCCAGGGCCCTCTATGGCTACACCTTC. Translated: CASSYPSRALYGYTF.

CDR3 residues: CASSLGTGSKEQYF. CDR3 coding DNA: TGTGCCAGCAGCTTAGGGACAGGGTCGAAAGAGCAGTACTTC. The chain has TRBV7-3 and TRBJ2-7; 9 bases are shared with TRBD1. V lost 2 bases, J lost 7 bases, and 6 bases stayed unmatched. This CDR3 is 14 amino acids long. The germline CDR1 and CDR2 sequences are SGHTA and FQGTGA.

The V gene is TRBV15, the J gene TRBJ2-1; D remains ambiguous. V was trimmed by 7 bases and J by 14 bases, leaving 21 bases between them. This CDR3 is 13 amino acids long. Germline V gives CDR1 LNHNV, CDR2 YYDKDF (reference sequence). The CDR3 spells CATNPPRSGSEFF. CDR3 bases: TGTGCCACCAACCCCCCCCGATCGGGTTCTGAGTTCTTC.

The rearrangement links TRBV23-1 to TRBJ1-3; 9 bases are shared with TRBD1. TRBV23-1 is placed among ORFs of uncertain function. This CDR3 has 19 amino acids. J lost 7 bases, V lost 6 bases, and 22 bases had no gene match. The CDR3 region has the DNA TGCGCCAGCAGCCCCCGAGGGGACAGGGTAAGATTCGGGGGTAACACCATATATTTT. Its protein product is CASSPRGDRVRFGGNTIYF.

The rearrangement joins TRBV7-9 to TRBJ1-3; D is unresolved. The CDR3 is 12 amino acids. Trimming pared 8 bases from V and 5 bases from J, leaving 10 bases between. Germline CDR1 reads SEHNR; CDR2 reads FQNEAQ (reference sequence). CDR3 nucleotide sequence: TGTGCCAGCGCAGCGAGTCGAAACACCATATATTTT. Residues: CASAASRNTIYF.

J is TRBJ2-3 and V is TRBV25-1; TRBD2 matches 7 bases. Germline CDR1 is MGHDK and CDR2 is SYGVNS. V gave up 1 base and J gave up 2 bases; unmatched junction bases: 12. The CDR3 has 18 residues. DNA of the CDR3: TGTGCCAGCAGTGAATGGGGGGGTCGGGCAGGGCTCACAGATACGCAGTATTTT. It is translated as CASSEWGGRAGLTDTQYF.

This sequence joins TRBV5-1 and TRBJ2-7, with 8 nucleotides matching TRBD1. J gave up 2 bases and V 2 bases, and 6 bases lay outside the gene matches. CDR3 length equals 15 residues. The germline V gene has CDR1 SGHRS and CDR2 YFSETQ. CDR3 DNA sequence: TGCGCCAGCAGCTTAGGACAGGGTTCTACCTACGAGCAGTACTTC. The encoded protein is CASSLGQGSTYEQYF.

This chain links TRBV7-3 with TRBJ2-1, with 7 bases matching TRBD1. Germline trimming cut 2 bases from V and 4 bases from J; bases unmatched to any gene: 5. The CDR3 contains 15 residues. Germline CDR1 is SGHTA and CDR2 is FQGTGA. The CDR3 nucleotides read TGTGCCAGCAGCTTACAGGGCAGGGGGTACAATGAGCAGTTCTTC. Encoded protein: CASSLQGRGYNEQFF. The variable domain in full, with the rest retrieved from reference TRBV7-3 and TRBJ2-1, is GAGVSQTPSNKVTEKGKYVELRCDPISGHTALYWYRQSLGQGPEFLIYFQGTGAADDSGLPNDRFFAVRPEGSVSTLKIQRTERGDSAVYLCASSLQGRGYNEQFFGPGTRLTVL.

This chain connects TRBV11-2 to TRBJ2-5, with D possibly being TRBD2 (7 bases). This CDR3 has 17 residues. V was trimmed by 2 bases and J by 2 bases, leaving 18 bases between them. Germline V gives CDR1 SGHAT, CDR2 FQNNGV. The CDR3 spells CASSLTSGGGGQETQYF. The CDR3 DNA sequence: TGTGCCAGCAGCTTAACTTCGGGGGGAGGGGGTCAAGAGACCCAGTACTTC.